Listed below are T cell receptor beta chains from one sample, sequenced in a study of T-cell reconstitution after alpha-beta-depleted transplantation in children. TCRdb called the PCR reads again in MiXCR, with one record for every CDR3 protein. The table lists about 300,000 distinct CDR3 sequences, over 7.5% of them singletons. The source material was peripheral blood, sampled 360 days after TCRalphabeta/CD19-depleted stem cell transplant. These receptors were collected from a female patient aged 2 to 10 who had a stem cell transplant for Fanconi anemia, so the T cells may come from the graft donor. The CDR3 runs from the conserved cysteine through the conserved F or W. Fields, in order: D gene, J gene, clone size, V gene, CDR3 protein, CDR3 DNA. D genes are given only for firm matches. A clone size is listed for some rows: how often the clone was seen (once, few, many), or a class if it is expanded.

>TRBD1|TRBJ1-1|many|TRBV3-1
CASSLGTGGNTEAFF
TGTGCCAGCAGCCTCGGTACAGGGGGAAACACTGAAGCTTTCTTT
>.|TRBJ2-3|many|TRBV12-3/TRBV12-4
CASSLWGTGFTDTQYF
TGTGCCAGCAGTTTATGGGGTACTGGGTTCACAGATACGCAGTATTTT
>.|TRBJ1-2|.|TRBV19
CASNSQSPGAGYTF
TGTGCCAGTAACTCCCAGTCTCCTGGGGCGGGCTACACCTTC
>.|TRBJ1-4|many|TRBV29-1
CSVERGRGEKLFF
TGCAGCGTTGAAAGGGGGAGAGGTGAAAAACTGTTTTTT
>.|TRBJ2-3|many|TRBV29-1
CSVEVGSDTQYF
TGCAGCGTTGAAGTGGGCTCTGATACGCAGTATTTT
>TRBD2|TRBJ2-1|many|TRBV20-1
CSAPSYLAGGYNEQFF
TGCAGTGCTCCTTCATATCTAGCGGGGGGATACAATGAGCAGTTCTTC
>.|TRBJ2-3|many|TRBV2
CASGNRATDTQYF
TGTGCCAGCGGTAACAGGGCTACAGATACGCAGTATTTT
>.|TRBJ1-3|many|TRBV6-5
CASTRGSGNTIYF
TGTGCCAGCACCCGGGGCTCTGGAAACACCATATATTTT
>.|TRBJ2-7|few|TRBV19
CASSIVTGEQYF
TGTGCCAGTAGTATCGTAACCGGCGAGCAGTACTTC
>TRBD2|TRBJ2-7|.|TRBV27
CASSLAGVSYEQYF
TGTGCCAGCAGCCTAGCGGGAGTGAGCTACGAGCAGTACTTC
>.|TRBJ2-1|few|TRBV2
CASSSIASAYNEQFF
TGTGCCAGCAGTTCTATAGCATCAGCCTACAATGAGCAGTTCTTC
>TRBD1|TRBJ2-5|.|TRBV20-1
CSAVRGLYQETQYF
TGCAGTGCCGTCAGGGGGCTGTACCAAGAGACCCAGTACTTC
>TRBD1|TRBJ2-1|.|TRBV7-9
CASSYRGRRDNEQFF
TGTGCCAGCAGTTACAGGGGGCGCAGGGACAATGAGCAGTTCTTC
>.|TRBJ2-1|once|TRBV7-8
CASSLVSDGYNEQFF
TGTGCCAGCAGCTTAGTATCTGATGGGTACAATGAGCAGTTCTTC
>.|TRBJ1-5|few|TRBV12-3/TRBV12-4
CASSTPRWTLSGNQPQHF
TGTGCCAGCAGTACCCCCCGCTGGACACTATCTGGCAATCAGCCCCAGCATTTT
>TRBD1|TRBJ2-1|many|TRBV7-7
CASSSFDGTGHNEQFF
TGTGCTAGCAGCTCCTTCGACGGGACAGGCCACAATGAGCAGTTCTTC
>TRBD1|TRBJ2-7|many|TRBV10-3
CAITQGAVYEQYF
TGTGCCATCACCCAGGGGGCCGTTTACGAGCAGTACTTC
>TRBD1|TRBJ2-7|many|TRBV12-3/TRBV12-4
CASRDTGTGREEQYF
TGTGCCAGCAGGGACACCGGGACAGGGAGGGAGGAGCAGTACTTC
>.|TRBJ1-2|few|TRBV10-3
CAISLTVSYGYTF
TGTGCCATCAGCTTGACAGTAAGCTATGGCTACACCTTC
>TRBD2|TRBJ2-1|many|TRBV20-1
CSASRLAGVHNEQFF
TGCAGTGCTAGCCGACTAGCGGGGGTACACAATGAGCAGTTCTTC
>.|TRBJ2-3|many|TRBV14
CASSQFLRDTQYF
TGTGCCAGCAGCCAATTCTTGAGAGATACGCAGTATTTT
>TRBD1|TRBJ1-1|few|TRBV5-1
CASSWGQGATEAFF
TGCGCCAGCAGCTGGGGACAGGGGGCGACTGAAGCTTTCTTT
>.|TRBJ2-2|few|TRBV14
CASSQVPGLLLTGELFF
TGTGCCAGCAGCCAAGTTCCGGGACTCCTCCTCACCGGGGAGCTGTTTTTT
>.|TRBJ1-1|many|TRBV29-1
CSVTGGLNTEAFF
TGCAGCGTCACCGGGGGGTTGAACACTGAAGCTTTCTTT
>.|TRBJ2-1|few|TRBV5-1
CASSLRPPRNEQFF
TGCGCCAGCAGCTTGCGGCCGCCGCGGAATGAGCAGTTCTTC
>.|TRBJ2-3|.|TRBV28
CASSFRKWGQYF
TGTGCCAGCAGTTTTCGAAAATGGGGGCAGTATTTT
>.|TRBJ1-1|.|TRBV20-1
CSARVEGWGPEAFF
TGCAGTGCTAGAGTTGAAGGGTGGGGGCCTGAAGCTTTCTTT
>.|TRBJ2-3|many|TRBV5-1
CASSSFSSTDTQYF
TGCGCCAGCAGCTCCTTCTCTAGCACAGATACGCAGTATTTT
>TRBD1|TRBJ2-5|many|TRBV20-1
CSAEDRVQETQYF
TGCAGTGCTGAAGACAGGGTCCAAGAGACCCAGTACTTC
>.|TRBJ2-7|many|TRBV5-1
CASSTRGQAYEQYF
TGCGCCAGCAGCACCCGGGGCCAAGCCTACGAGCAGTACTTC
>.|TRBJ2-1|many|TRBV7-2
CASSAIPNPAIRDNEQFF
TGTGCCAGCAGCGCCATCCCAAATCCGGCAATACGTGACAATGAGCAGTTCTTC
>.|TRBJ1-4|.|TRBV6-1
CASSVNRVEKLFF
TGTGCCAGCAGTGTGAACAGGGTTGAAAAACTGTTTTTT
>TRBD2|TRBJ2-1|many|TRBV11-2
CASSPGWLSGDGDEQFF
TGTGCCAGCAGCCCAGGCTGGCTTAGCGGGGACGGGGATGAGCAGTTCTTC
>TRBD1|TRBJ2-7|many|TRBV28
CASSLPHRGGEQYF
TGTGCCAGCAGTTTGCCGCACAGGGGTGGAGAGCAGTACTTC
>TRBD2|TRBJ2-4|many|TRBV9
CASSVDGLAGNIQYF
TGTGCCAGCAGCGTAGACGGACTAGCGGGAAACATTCAGTACTTC
>.|TRBJ1-2|many|TRBV13
CASSFSSEDINRGYTF
TGTGCCAGCAGCTTCTCCTCCGAGGACATCAATAGGGGCTACACCTTC